The rows below give T cell receptor beta chains drawn from one sample of a study of blood T cell repertoires in COVID-19. Generated by immunoSEQ multiplex PCR, the TCRdb table keeps only in-frame clones and is missing some. Of a few hundred thousand clones listed, 85% to 90% are singletons. Material: peripheral blood. Receptors were obtained from a woman in her fifties or sixties with COVID-19, enrolled during active disease. Each CDR3 is given with its conserved first and last residue. D genes are given only for firm matches. Size tells how often a clone was seen (once, few, many) or the class of an expanded clone, and some rows leave it out.

size | D | J | V | CDR3 | DNA
- | TRBD2 | TRBJ2-5 | TRBV5-6 | CASSWTSETQYF | TGTGCCAGCAGCTGGACTAGTGAGACCCAGTACTTC
- | TRBD2 | TRBJ2-3 | TRBV7-6 | CASSLWVAGGLGDTQYF | TGTGCCAGCAGCCTATGGGTAGCGGGGGGCCTAGGAGATACGCAGTATTTT
- | - | TRBJ2-7 | TRBV19 | CASSRYGTQAGYEQYF | TGTGCCAGTAGTAGATACGGGACTCAGGCGGGTTACGAGCAGTACTTC
few | TRBD2 | TRBJ2-3 | TRBV27 | CASRAGTSGTTSGVDTQYF | TGTGCCAGCAGAGCCGGGACTAGCGGGACTACAAGCGGGGTAGATACGCAGTATTTT
- | TRBD1 | TRBJ1-6 | TRBV5-1 | CASSLAGAGQGNNSPLHF | TGCGCCAGCAGCTTGGCCGGTGCAGGACAGGGGAATAATTCACCCCTCCACTTT
once | - | TRBJ2-7 | TRBV5-5 | CASSAGQPSSYEQYF | TGTGCCAGCAGCGCGGGACAGCCGAGCTCCTACGAGCAGTACTTC
- | - | TRBJ1-2 | TRBV18 | CASSPSTRNYGYTF | TGTGCCAGCTCACCATCGACACGTAACTATGGCTACACCTTC
- | TRBD1 | TRBJ2-5 | TRBV7-7 | CASSQTTGGQKTQYF | TGTGCCAGCAGCCAAACGACAGGGGGCCAGAAGACCCAGTACTTC
- | - | TRBJ2-5 | TRBV30 | CAWSKGLGAGETQYF | TGTGCCTGGAGTAAGGGCTTAGGGGCGGGGGAGACCCAGTACTTC
- | - | TRBJ2-2 | TRBV12-3/TRBV12-4 | CASSLGGPGELFF | TGTGCCAGCAGTTTAGGGGGGCCCGGGGAGCTGTTTTTT
- | - | TRBJ1-1 | TRBV9 | CASSVDVRIRTEAFF | TGTGCCAGCAGCGTAGATGTCAGGATTCGGACTGAAGCTTTCTTT
- | - | TRBJ2-5 | TRBV18 | CASSRDTSQETQYF | TGTGCCAGCTCACGGGACACCAGCCAAGAGACCCAGTACTTC
- | TRBD1 | TRBJ2-5 | TRBV4-1 | CASSQPTGVGETQYF | TGCGCCAGCAGCCAGCCGACAGGGGTAGGGGAGACCCAGTACTTC
- | TRBD2 | TRBJ2-7 | TRBV6-5 | CASSLAGAIYEQYF | TGTGCCAGCAGTTTAGCGGGAGCCATTTACGAGCAGTACTTC
- | TRBD2 | TRBJ2-4 | TRBV5-1 | CASSPLGTSDLAKNIQYF | TGCGCCAGCAGCCCCCTTGGGACTAGCGACCTAGCCAAAAACATTCAGTACTTC
- | TRBD2 | TRBJ2-7 | TRBV5-1 | CASSRLRGELSYEQYF | TGCGCCAGCAGCCGACTACGGGGGGAGCTCTCCTACGAGCAGTACTTC
- | TRBD1 | TRBJ1-6 | TRBV10-3 | CAISGTGDSPLHF | TGTGCCATCAGCGGGACAGGGGATTCACCCCTCCACTTT
- | TRBD2 | TRBJ2-1 | TRBV18 | CASSPPGRLAGDEQFF | TGTGCCAGCTCACCACCAGGGAGGCTAGCGGGGGATGAGCAGTTCTTC
- | - | TRBJ2-5 | TRBV7-9 | CASSPDSSETQYF | TGTGCCAGCAGCCCAGACAGTTCAGAGACCCAGTACTTC
- | - | TRBJ2-7 | TRBV29-1 | CSASRSGQGWSEQYF | TGCAGCGCCTCCAGGAGTGGGCAGGGCTGGAGCGAGCAGTACTTC
- | TRBD2 | TRBJ2-1 | TRBV30 | CAWSKTSAQSSYNEQFF | TGTGCCTGGAGTAAAACTAGCGCACAAAGCTCCTACAATGAGCAGTTCTTC
once | - | TRBJ1-2 | TRBV19 | CASSIVRGSGGYTF | TGTGCCAGTAGTATCGTCAGGGGATCGGGCGGCTACACCTTC
few | - | TRBJ2-7 | TRBV7-9 | CASSSHRTKTYEQYF | TGTGCCAGCAGCTCGCACCGGACTAAAACCTACGAGCAGTACTTC
- | - | TRBJ1-1 | TRBV4-1 | CASSPSDSEAFF | TGCGCCAGCAGCCCGTCGGACAGTGAAGCTTTCTTT